The 29 T cell receptor beta chains reported below all come from one sample, sequenced in a study of T cell repertoires in cytomegalovirus infection. Each CDR3 protein gets one entry after TCRdb re-called the reads with MiXCR. The sample holds around 490,000 distinct CDR3 sequences, around 27% seen once. Sequenced: PBMCs. These receptors came from a human donor in good health (CMV status not recorded). Some clones in this sample may be carry-over from other donors' samples.

Of note for this clonotype: One end of the junction varies from germline; a read error may be responsible. The chain links TRBV11-2 to TRBJ1-2; a possible D gene is TRBD1 (6 bases). Germline CDR1 SGHAT, CDR2 FQNNGV. CDR3 length: 12 amino acids. The CDR3 sequence is CGSSLGGYGYTF. In DNA, the CDR3 is TGTGGCAGCAGCTTAGGGGGGTATGGCTACACCTTC.

The chain employs TRBV7-3 and TRBJ2-1; 7 positions agree with TRBD2. The CDR3 covers 16 residues. Germline CDR1 is SGHTA and CDR2 is FQGTGA. V shed 5 bases and J 0 bases; nucleotides not matched to a gene: 7. CDR3 DNA sequence: TGTGCCAGCAGCCAAGCCCCGGGGGGCTCCTACAATGAGCAGTTCTTC. Protein sequence: CASSQAPGGSYNEQFF.

This clonotype was seen ten or more times. The CDR3 nucleotides are TGCGCCAGCAGCCAAGATCTCCACAGGGTAGTAGCGGTAGATACGCAGTATTTT. This encodes CASSQDLHRVVAVDTQYF. The chain has TRBV4-3 and TRBJ2-3; D may be TRBD1 or TRBD2 (6 bases each). The CDR3 sequence is 18 residues long. V shed 0 bases and J shed 5 bases, with 21 bases lying between them. Germline-derived CDR1 and CDR2 are LGHNA and YSLEER.

J is TRBJ2-5 and V is TRBV11-3; 11 bases are shared with TRBD2. This CDR3 comprises 16 residues. Germline V gene sequence: CDR1 SGHNT, CDR2 YENEEA. The trim removed 5 bases at V and 2 bases at J, leaving 7 bases unmatched. CDR3 nucleotide sequence: TGTGCCAGCAGCCCCGGGACTAGCGGATTACAAGAGACCCAGTACTTC. Translated: CASSPGTSGLQETQYF.

Only one count was recorded for this clonotype. This chain connects TRBV18 to TRBJ2-3; 9 bases line up with TRBD2. CDR1 and CDR2 (germline): KGHSH, LQKENI. Germline trimming cut 0 bases from V and 3 bases from J; bases unmatched to any gene: 13. This CDR3 is 19 amino acids long. Here the CDR3 reads CASSPPNGGRALKTDTQYF. CDR3 in DNA: TGTGCCAGCTCACCACCGAATGGCGGGAGGGCCCTTAAGACAGATACGCAGTATTTT.

This clonotype was seen more than once but under ten times. This chain joins TRBV19 and TRBJ1-4; no definite D call. The V gene's germline CDR1 is LNHDA and CDR2 SQIVND (reference sequence). The CDR3 consists of 16 residues. V was cut by 0 bases and J by 1 base, with 9 bases left in between. The CDR3 reads CASSIEGLGTNEKLFF. The CDR3, as DNA: TGTGCCAGTAGTATAGAAGGGCTCGGAACTAATGAAAAACTGTTTTTT.

This clonotype was counted between two and nine times. CDR3 nucleotide sequence: TGTGCCAGTAGTTCCACGTTAACCGAGTTGGTGGCTTTCTTT. It codes for CASSSTLTELVAFF. The chain has TRBV19 and TRBJ1-1; D unclear. V lost 5 bases, J lost 11 bases, and 21 bases lay in between. CDR1 LNHDA and CDR2 SQIVND come from the germline V gene (reference sequence). The CDR3 has 14 residues. Together with reference TRBV19 and TRBJ1-1, the CDR3 gives the full variable domain: DGGITQSPKYLFRKEGQNVTLSCEQNLNHDAMYWYRQDPGQGLRLIYYSQIVNDFQKGDIAEGYSVSREKKESFPLTVTSAQKNPTAFYLCASSSTLTELVAFFGQGTRLTVV.

This clonotype was seen a handful of times. The rearrangement links TRBV5-5 to TRBJ2-2; tentatively, D is TRBD1 (6 bases). The CDR3 runs to 16 residues. V lost 4 bases and J 4 bases, leaving 17 bases between the germline ends. From germline, CDR1 is SGHKS and CDR2 YYEKEE (reference sequence). The CDR3 DNA sequence: TGTGCCAGCAGCGACGTAGGGGGTAGCGTCACCGGGGAGCTGTTTTTT. Its protein product is CASSDVGGSVTGELFF.

In this sample, this clonotype turned up a few times. The gene calls are TRBV20-1 and TRBJ2-7, with D tentatively TRBD2 (7 bases). Germline V CDR1 and CDR2: DFQATT, SNEGSKA (reference sequence). This CDR3 is 12 amino acids long. V gave up 7 bases and J gave up 4 bases, with 14 bases separating them. In DNA form, the CDR3 reads TGCAGTGTCGCGAAGGGGGGGTACGAGCAGTACTTC. Protein product: CSVAKGGYEQYF.

On this clonotype itself: This may stem from a read error, because a much larger clone lies one nucleotide away. In DNA form, the CDR3 reads TGTGCCAGCGGCTTAGTCCAGCACACCGGGGAGCTGTTTTTT. Its translation: CASGLVQHTGELFF. The chain recombines TRBV7-2 with TRBJ2-2; no firm D call. CDR3 length equals 14 residues. Germline V gene lookup returns CDR1 SGHTA and CDR2 FQGNSA.

This sequence joins TRBV5-4 and TRBJ1-1; TRBD1 aligns across 10 bases. This CDR3 has 15 amino acids. Per germline, CDR1 SGHNT and CDR2 YYREEE (reference sequence). Trimming cost V 5 bases and J 6 bases; bases outside gene matches: 10. Here the CDR3 reads CASSLLRDRGAEAFF. The CDR3 DNA reads as TGTGCCAGCAGTCTTCTCCGGGACAGGGGAGCTGAAGCTTTCTTT.

The rearrangement uses TRBV6-2 or TRBV6-3 and TRBJ2-5; D ambiguous. The CDR3 is made up of 15 amino acids. Trimming stripped 2 bases from V and 0 bases from J, with 10 bases between. Germline lookup yields CDR1 MNHEY and CDR2 SVGEGT. The CDR3 here is CASSYPPGNQETQYF. DNA of the CDR3: TGTGCCAGCAGTTACCCCCCGGGTAACCAAGAGACCCAGTACTTC.

This clonotype was counted between two and nine times. V usage is TRBV6-2 or TRBV6-3 and J usage is TRBJ2-7; tentative D call: TRBD2 (5 bases). The CDR3 runs to 12 residues. Germline V gene data show CDR1 as MNHEY and CDR2 as SVGEGT. Trimming took off 7 bases at V and 5 bases at J, with 12 bases between the two ends. The CDR3 loop is CASTQDGDEQYV. For the CDR3, the DNA is TGTGCCAGCACCCAAGACGGGGACGAGCAGTACGTC.

The chain combines TRBV28 with TRBJ2-7, with TRBD1 matching 11 bases. In germline, CDR1 is MDHEN, CDR2 SYDVKM. This CDR3 region has 17 residues. Trimming removed 7 bases from V and 3 bases from J; junction bases left unmatched: 14. CDR3 bases: TGTGCCAGCAAATCCCTCCCCGGACAGGGGGCGGGCTACGAGCAGTACTTC. It codes for CASKSLPGQGAGYEQYF. The full variable domain, in which reference TRBV28 and TRBJ2-7 provide the parts outside the CDR3, is DVKVTQSSRYLVKRTGEKVFLECVQDMDHENMFWYRQDPGLGLRLIYFSYDVKMKEKGDIPEGYSVSREKKERFSLILESASTNQTSMYLCASKSLPGQGAGYEQYFGPGTRLTVT.

This clonotype was detected ten times or more. The chain employs TRBV7-2 and TRBJ1-3, with TRBD1 identical over 8 bases. The junction had 7 bases not matched to a gene; V was cut back by 5 bases and J by 4 bases. Germline-derived CDR1 and CDR2 are SGHTA and FQGNSA. This CDR3 contains 15 residues. The CDR3 loop is CASSTTGTGGNTIYF. CDR3 in DNA: TGTGCCAGCAGCACTACCGGGACAGGCGGAAACACCATATATTTT.

J is TRBJ1-5 and V is TRBV18; D not certain. The CDR3 spans 14 residues. CDR1 KGHSH and CDR2 LQKENI come from the germline V gene. Deletions cut 10 bases from V and 4 bases from J, with 17 bases between. The CDR3 loop is CATEPDRSNQPQHF. DNA of the CDR3: TGTGCCACCGAACCCGACCGATCAAATCAGCCCCAGCATTTT.

This clonotype has just a few counts. V gene TRBV12-3 or TRBV12-4 combines with J gene TRBJ1-1, with D unresolved. This CDR3 comprises 13 residues. Trimming removed 6 bases at V and 2 bases at J, with 10 bases between. The DNA for the CDR3 is TGTGCCAGCAGGCCCACAGAAAACACTGAAGCTTTCTTT. As protein: CASRPTENTEAFF.

This clonotype was observed at least ten times. One end of the junction does not line up with germline, which may come from a read error. The chain couples TRBV7-2 to TRBJ1-5; TRBD1 matches at 9 bases. The CDR3 extends over 15 amino acids. In germline, CDR1 is SGHTA, CDR2 FQGNSA. The CDR3 is CASSLAGQGNRPQHF. In DNA form, the CDR3 reads TGTGCCAGCAGCTTAGCGGGACAGGGAAATCGGCCCCAGCATTTT. The whole variable domain, remainder taken from reference TRBV7-2 and TRBJ1-5, is GAGVSQSPSNKVTEKGKDVELRCDPISGHTALYWYRQSLGQGLEFLIYFQGNSAPDKSGLPSDRFSAERTGGSVSTLTIQRTQQEDSAVYLCASSLAGQGNRPQHFGDGTRLSIL.

The chain joins TRBV6-5 to TRBJ2-2; TRBD1 or TRBD2 may be the D gene (6 bases each). Trimming pared 2 bases from V and 4 bases from J, leaving 14 bases between. Germline CDR1 reads MNHEY; CDR2 reads SVGAGI. There are 16 residues in the CDR3. Here the CDR3 reads CASSYDRGRITGELFF. The CDR3 nucleotides read TGTGCCAGCAGTTACGATCGGGGGCGAATCACCGGGGAGCTGTTTTTT.

This clonotype was counted many times. J is TRBJ1-5 and V is TRBV12-5; 7 nucleotides line up with TRBD1. J was trimmed by 2 bases and V by 8 bases; bases with no gene match: 9. Germline values: CDR1 LGHNT, CDR2 FRNRAP. The CDR3 is 15 amino acids. In DNA, the CDR3 is TGTGCTAGTTGGGACGACAGGGACGGCAATCAGCCCCAGCATTTT. It encodes CASWDDRDGNQPQHF.

This clonotype has only a few counts. The chain combines TRBV7-9 with TRBJ1-1; D possibly corresponds to TRBD1 (5 bases). CDR1 is SEHNR, CDR2 FQNEAQ, per germline (reference sequence). The CDR3 has 13 residues. V lost 3 bases and J lost 8, with 13 bases in between. CDR3 loop: CASSFQDTGEAFF. The CDR3 DNA is TGTGCCAGCAGCTTTCAGGACACCGGCGAAGCTTTCTTT.

The rearrangement joins TRBV19 to TRBJ1-1; no definite D call. V was pared by 3 bases and J by 1 base, with 6 bases between. Looked up from germline, CDR1 is LNHDA and CDR2 is SQIVND (reference sequence). The CDR3 runs 13 residues. The CDR3 sequence is CASSIWENTEAFF. The CDR3 DNA sequence: TGTGCCAGTAGTATTTGGGAGAACACTGAAGCTTTCTTT.

The chain carries TRBV7-2 and TRBJ2-6; D not resolved. The CDR3 is 16 residues long. In germline, CDR1 is SGHTA, CDR2 FQGNSA. V lost 3 bases, J lost 4 bases, and 13 bases lay in between. CDR3 in amino acids: CASSLAALGGANVLTF. The CDR3 DNA reads TGTGCCAGCAGCTTGGCAGCCCTGGGAGGGGCCAACGTCCTGACTTTC.

Ten or more counts support this clonotype. This rearrangement joins TRBV7-6 to TRBJ1-3; no clear D gene. The CDR3 is 16 residues long. V lost 1 base and J 2 bases, leaving 12 bases between the germline ends. Germline assignment: CDR1 SGHVS and CDR2 FNYEAQ. The DNA for the CDR3 is TGTGCCAGCAGCTTAGGGCAGGCAGGCCCTGGAAACACCATATATTTT. Its translation: CASSLGQAGPGNTIYF.

The chain employs TRBV20-1 and TRBJ1-1; D gene ambiguous. Trimming removed 3 bases from V and 6 bases from J, with 11 bases in between. This CDR3 has 12 amino acids. The germline V gene has CDR1 DFQATT and CDR2 SNEGSKA (reference sequence). The CDR3 here is CSARDLRPEAFF. CDR3 sequence (DNA): TGCAGTGCTAGGGACCTTCGTCCTGAAGCTTTCTTT.

The chain employs TRBV7-6 and TRBJ1-1; possibly TRBD1 for D (5 bases). The ends were cut back, 5 bases at V and 5 bases at J, with 15 bases in the middle. Germline loops: CDR1 SGHVS, CDR2 FNYEAQ. This CDR3 spans 14 amino acids. The CDR3 DNA sequence: TGTGCCAGCAGCACCTCGCCAGGGCGGACTGAAGCTTTCTTT. Its protein is CASSTSPGRTEAFF.

The CDR3 DNA follows: TGTGCCAGCAGCTTATTCGGTTCCAGGGGCAATGAGCAGTTCTTC. This sequence encodes CASSLFGSRGNEQFF. The rearrangement uses TRBV11-1 and TRBJ2-1; D is perhaps TRBD1 (6 bases). CDR1 and CDR2 (germline): SGHAT, FQDESV (reference sequence). Deletions cut 2 bases from V and 6 bases from J, with 14 bases between. The length of the CDR3 is 15 residues.

This clonotype was recorded at least ten times. This rearrangement joins TRBV7-8 to TRBJ2-5; tentatively, D is TRBD1 or TRBD2 (5 bases each). The V gene's germline CDR1 is SGHVS and CDR2 FQNEAQ. The V end was cut by 2 bases, the J end by 4 bases, with 17 bases between. The CDR3 runs to 16 residues. The CDR3 bases are TGTGCCAGCAGCTTACGGCCCAATAAAGGGACAGAGACCCAGTACTTC. Translated, it gives CASSLRPNKGTETQYF. The full variable domain, rest sourced from reference TRBV7-8 and TRBJ2-5, is GAGVSQSPRYKVAKRGQDVALRCDPISGHVSLFWYQQALGQGPEFLTYFQNEAQLDKSGLPSDRFFAERPEGSVSTLKIQRTQQEDSAVYLCASSLRPNKGTETQYFGPGTRLLVL.

V and J are TRBV30 and TRBJ2-1; 7 bases are shared with TRBD1. This CDR3 contains 14 residues. Trimming at V came to 0 bases and at J to 4 bases, leaving 3 bases not matched to a gene. Germline lookup yields CDR1 GTSNPN and CDR2 SVGIG (reference sequence). The CDR3 coding sequence is TGTGCCTGGAGTGTAGGACAGGCATACAATGAGCAGTTCTTC. Protein sequence: CAWSVGQAYNEQFF.